A selection of T cell receptor beta chains follows, all from one sample in a study of T cell responses to AZD1222 COVID-19 vaccine. Sequencing used immunoSEQ multiplex PCR; TCRdb keeps in-frame clones, though not all of them. The sample contains 110,000 to 150,000 clones, roughly 90% of which appear only once. Sample: peripheral blood, taken on day 0 of AZD1222 vaccination. Source of these receptors: an adult in good health. Both conserved end residues are part of each CDR3. Each record gives: J gene, V gene, D gene, CDR3 protein, CDR3 DNA. D genes are given only for firm matches.

TRBJ2-7,TRBV23-1,TRBD1,CASSQQGTGSYEQYF,TGCGCCAGCAGTCAACAAGGGACAGGGAGTTACGAGCAGTACTTC
TRBJ1-5,TRBV11-3,.,CASSDSGQPQHF,TGTGCCAGCAGCGACAGCGGTCAGCCCCAGCATTTT
TRBJ1-2,TRBV5-1,TRBD1,CASSLETGGNGYTF,TGCGCCAGCAGCTTGGAGACAGGGGGCAATGGCTACACCTTC
TRBJ1-1,TRBV7-8,.,CASSLFDPGAKAFF,TGTGCCAGCAGCTTATTTGACCCAGGGGCTAAAGCTTTCTTT
TRBJ1-6,TRBV9,.,CASSGSPLDSPLHF,TGTGCCAGCAGCGGCAGCCCCCTCGATTCACCCCTCCACTTT
TRBJ2-3,TRBV5-1,.,CASSSGGYTDTQYF,TGCGCCAGCAGCTCCGGGGGTTACACAGATACGCAGTATTTT
TRBJ1-1,TRBV7-2,TRBD1,CASRTTGLSTEAFF,TGTGCCAGCAGGACGACAGGGTTGAGCACTGAAGCTTTCTTT
TRBJ2-3,TRBV7-6,.,CASGRTALSTDTQYF,TGTGCCAGCGGCCGGACAGCACTTAGCACAGATACGCAGTATTTT
TRBJ1-1,TRBV9,.,CASSTHTGAEAFF,TGTGCCAGCAGCACCCACACGGGGGCTGAAGCTTTCTTT
TRBJ1-5,TRBV12-2,.,CASRLDLRYYSNQPQHF,TGTGCAAGTCGCTTAGACTTAAGGTACTATAGCAATCAGCCCCAGCATTTT
TRBJ1-1,TRBV5-1,TRBD1,CASSWGTVLNTEAFF,TGCGCCAGCAGCTGGGGGACAGTATTGAACACTGAAGCTTTCTTT
TRBJ1-1,TRBV19,.,CASSIGTATPSMNTEAFF,TGTGCCAGTAGTATAGGGACGGCTACGCCATCCATGAACACTGAAGCTTTCTTT
TRBJ2-1,TRBV7-3,.,CASSLWTGHNEQFF,TGTGCCAGCAGCTTATGGACGGGACACAATGAGCAGTTCTTC
TRBJ2-2,TRBV6-6,.,CASSRSTGRGTGELFF,TGTGCCAGCAGTCGATCCACAGGGAGAGGTACCGGGGAGCTGTTTTTT
TRBJ2-3,TRBV2,.,CVQHGVSDTQYF,TGTGTCCAGCACGGAGTTTCAGATACGCAGTATTTT
TRBJ2-3,TRBV7-8,TRBD2,CASSLRDSGSLTDTQYF,TGTGCCAGCAGCTTAAGGGATAGCGGGAGCCTCACAGATACGCAGTATTTT
TRBJ1-2,TRBV19,TRBD1,CATFGTGGAYGYTF,TGTGCCACGTTCGGGACAGGGGGCGCCTATGGCTACACCTTC
TRBJ1-1,TRBV7-2,TRBD1,CASSPMTGGREAFF,TGTGCCAGCAGCCCCATGACAGGGGGGCGTGAAGCTTTCTTT
TRBJ2-2,TRBV7-7,TRBD1,CASRTGKTTGELFF,TGTGCCAGCAGGACAGGGAAAACTACCGGGGAGCTGTTTTTT
TRBJ2-1,TRBV5-1,.,CASRVAGANEQFF,TGCGCCAGCAGAGTGGCGGGGGCCAATGAGCAGTTCTTC